The clone carrying this T cell receptor beta chain has at least ten counts. Specified time point: newly diagnosed GD, antithyroid drugs for less than 3 months. With RNA extracted from PBMCs as input, the TCR library was made. The entry originates in a study of regulatory T cells in long-lasting Graves disease. The CDR3 covers 16 residues. Germline V CDR1 and CDR2: MNHNS, SASEGT. V was cut by 5 bases and J by 3 bases, with 17 bases left in between. For TCR beta, libraries came from iRepertoire HTBI primers and Arm-PCR of CDR3 regions. In TCRdb, the multiplex PCR reads were re-called with MiXCR into one record per CDR3 protein. The sample yields roughly 560,000 distinct CDR3 sequences, 15% to 20% seen once. These data also featured in a second study, about T cells in Graves' hyperthyroidism and ophthalmopathy.

This TCR derives from a woman aged 35-65 years with Graves disease. V gene TRBV6-1 combines with J gene TRBJ1-5; D is possibly TRBD1 (6 bases). This specimen consisted of peripheral blood mononuclear cells (PBMCs), obtained at new diagnosis, from a patient treated with antithyroid drugs. CDR3 sequence: CASSHGTFAANQPQHF. CDR3 sequence (DNA): TGTGCCAGCAGTCACGGGACATTTGCTGCCAATCAGCCCCAGCATTTT.